The 5 T cell receptor beta chains given below trace back to one sample, sequenced in a study of CD8 T cells in ankylosing spondylitis. In TCRdb, the 5' RACE reads were re-called with MiXCR into one record per CDR3 protein. The sample yields over 200,000 distinct CDR3 sequences, about 10% seen once. Sequencing was performed on blood, either unsorted or a sorted T cell fraction (not recorded which). The receptors were gathered from a male donor with ankylosing spondylitis or in good health (not recorded which).

This clonotype turned up a few times. The chain has TRBV18 and TRBJ1-2; 7 bases are shared with TRBD1. Looked up from germline, CDR1 is KGHSH and CDR2 is LQKENI. This CDR3 comprises 13 residues. Germline trimming cut 3 bases from V and 4 bases from J; bases unmatched to any gene: 2. The CDR3 loop is CASSPGQAYGYTF. Here the CDR3 DNA reads TGTGCCAGCTCACCCGGACAGGCCTATGGCTACACCTTC.

This clonotype was seen repeatedly, ten times or more. The rearrangement uses TRBV6-2 or TRBV6-3 and TRBJ2-7, with D perhaps TRBD2 (6 bases). In germline, CDR1 is MNHEY, CDR2 SVGEGT. V was pared by 7 bases and J by 3 bases, with 10 bases between. This CDR3 contains 12 residues. CDR3 region: CASMRRGYEQYF. The CDR3 coding sequence is TGTGCCAGCATGAGGAGGGGCTACGAGCAGTACTTC.

This clonotype was counted many times. The chain carries TRBV7-2 and TRBJ1-2, with D unresolved. Between the trimmed V and J ends, which lost 1 base and 7 bases, there was a span of 10 bases. Germline values: CDR1 SGHTA, CDR2 FQGNSA. CDR3 length equals 13 residues. CDR3 region: CASSLDGLAGYTF. Written as DNA, the CDR3 is TGTGCCAGCAGCTTAGACGGGTTAGCTGGCTACACCTTC.

DNA for the CDR3: TGTGCCAGCAGCGGGGGGACAGGGGCCGGTAACTACGAGCAGTACTTC. Translated: CASSGGTGAGNYEQYF. The rearrangement links TRBV5-6 to TRBJ2-7, with TRBD1 matching 10 bases. The CDR3 consists of 16 residues. With 4 bases clipped from V and 3 bases from J, the junction kept 10 bases outside the gene matches. CDR1 and CDR2 from the germline V gene are SGHDT and YYEEEE.

This clonotype occurred many times. The rearrangement uses TRBV20-1 and TRBJ2-7; tentative D call: TRBD2 (5 bases). Germline CDR1 and CDR2: DFQATT and SNEGSKA (reference sequence). The CDR3 sequence is 14 residues long. Trimming stripped 0 bases from V and 3 bases from J, with 12 bases between. The CDR3 DNA follows: TGCAGTGCTAGAGATCCCGCGGGCGACTACGAGCAGTACTTC. Protein sequence: CSARDPAGDYEQYF.